These 24 T cell receptor beta chains were sequenced from one sample in a study of T cell responses to AZD1222 COVID-19 vaccine. Only in-frame clones appear in the TCRdb table, and some are missing; sequencing was by immunoSEQ multiplex PCR. The sample lists 120,000 or so clones, 75% to 90% occurring once. This sample comprised peripheral blood, obtained on day 0 of AZD1222 vaccination. The receptors were sampled from an adult in good health.

The gene calls are TRBV5-1 and TRBJ2-7, with D perhaps being TRBD1 or TRBD2 (5 bases each). The V end was cut by 0 bases, the J end by 5 bases, with 9 bases between. Germline V gene sequence: CDR1 SGHRS, CDR2 YFSETQ. The CDR3 runs to 13 residues. The CDR3 region is CASSLGGENEQYF. In DNA, the CDR3 is TGCGCCAGCAGCTTGGGAGGGGAAAACGAGCAGTACTTC.

The count of this clone is one. This chain uses TRBV7-9 with TRBJ2-7; no definite D call. V shed 5 bases and J shed 0 bases, with 14 bases lying between them. Looked up from germline, CDR1 is SEHNR and CDR2 is FQNEAQ (reference sequence). The CDR3 is made up of 15 amino acids. The CDR3 sequence is CASSPGTTFSYEQYF. CDR3 DNA sequence: TGTGCCAGCAGCCCAGGAACCACCTTCTCCTACGAGCAGTACTTC.

The rearrangement links TRBV4-2 to TRBJ2-4; a weak D match, TRBD2 (5 bases). V shed 1 base and J shed 5 bases, with 12 bases lying between them. The CDR3 has 15 amino acids. Germline values: CDR1 LGHNA, CDR2 YNFKEQ. CDR3 residues: CASSQVSGNQNIQYF. The CDR3 nucleotides are TGTGCCAGCAGCCAAGTATCGGGAAACCAAAACATTCAGTACTTC.

This chain connects TRBV7-8 to TRBJ2-1, with D unclear. Germline CDR1 reads SGHVS; CDR2 reads FQNEAQ. V dropped 3 bases and J dropped 7 bases, with 4 bases sitting between them. CDR3 size: 11 residues. CDR3: CASSFKNEQFF. In nucleotides, the CDR3 is TGTGCCAGCAGCTTTAAGAATGAGCAGTTCTTC.

This chain connects TRBV28 to TRBJ1-5, with no clear D. With 8 bases removed from V and 2 bases from J, the gap between germline ends came to 10 bases. The CDR3 is 13 amino acids. CDR1 MDHEN and CDR2 SYDVKM come from the germline V gene. The CDR3: CASCTGGNQPQHF. DNA of the CDR3: TGTGCCAGCTGTACCGGGGGCAATCAGCCCCAGCATTTT.

The V gene is TRBV10-1, the J gene TRBJ1-2; tentative D call: TRBD1 (6 bases). Trimming took off 9 bases at V and 8 bases at J, with 19 bases between the two ends. This CDR3 has 13 residues. Germline V gene data show CDR1 as WNHNN and CDR2 as SYGVQD (reference sequence). Written as DNA, the CDR3 is TGCGCCAGAACAGCAGGACAGAATCGCGGCTACACCTTC. Translating it yields CARTAGQNRGYTF.

The chain combines TRBV5-6 with TRBJ1-2; 11 nucleotides agree with TRBD1. Germline assignment: CDR1 SGHDT and CDR2 YYEEEE. The CDR3 consists of 14 residues. V shed 4 bases and J 4 bases; nucleotides not matched to a gene: 3. CDR3 protein: CASSPGTGGYGYTF. CDR3 nucleotides: TGTGCCAGCAGCCCCGGGACAGGGGGCTATGGCTACACCTTC.

Concerning this clone itself: One end of the junction fails to match germline, which may point to a read error. This chain connects TRBV10-3 to TRBJ1-1, with D maybe TRBD1 (5 bases). Germline V gives CDR1 ENHRY, CDR2 SYGVKD. The CDR3 is 14 amino acids. The CDR3 is CATSLGAQGAEAFF. The CDR3 coding sequence is TGTGCCACCAGTTTAGGTGCGCAGGGCGCTGAAGCTTTCTTT.

The rearrangement uses TRBV4-2 and TRBJ2-2; D is ambiguous. This CDR3 has 15 residues. The germline CDR1 and CDR2 sequences are LGHNA and YNFKEQ. V dropped 0 bases and J dropped 3 bases, with 8 bases sitting between them. The CDR3 spells CASSQDRRDTGELFF. As DNA, the CDR3 is TGTGCCAGCAGCCAAGATCGGAGAGACACCGGGGAGCTGTTTTTT.

J is TRBJ1-2 and V is TRBV11-3; 7 bases map to TRBD1. CDR1 is SGHNT and CDR2 is YENEEA in the germline V gene. CDR3 length: 13 amino acids. V was pared by 3 bases and J by 8 bases, with 6 bases of the junction left unmatched. The CDR3 DNA follows: TGTGCCAGCAGCTTGACAGGGTTGAGAGGCTACACCTTC. It codes for CASSLTGLRGYTF.

This clone showed up just once. The chain is built from TRBV29-1 and TRBJ1-5, with 8 bases aligning to TRBD1. V shed 6 bases, J shed 4 bases, and the junction held 8 bases outside the gene matches. CDR1 and CDR2 from the germline V gene are SQVTM and ANQGSEA. The CDR3 consists of 14 residues. In DNA form, the CDR3 reads TGCAGCGTGCGGACAGGGCGCGGGAATCAGCCCCAGCATTTT. This encodes CSVRTGRGNQPQHF.

This chain connects TRBV5-4 to TRBJ2-1; D is uncertain. This CDR3 has 15 residues. V was cut by 4 bases and J by 0 bases, with 11 bases left in between. Germline V lookup: CDR1 SGHNT, CDR2 YYREEE (reference sequence). This CDR3 reads CASSGSESSYNEQFF. The CDR3 DNA is TGTGCCAGCAGCGGAAGCGAGAGCTCCTACAATGAGCAGTTCTTC.

V gene TRBV28 combines with J gene TRBJ1-1; 9 nucleotides agree with TRBD1. Germline V CDR1 and CDR2: MDHEN, SYDVKM. The CDR3 length is 15 residues. Losses at the gene ends were 5 bases for V and 3 bases for J; bases not matched to a gene: 7. CDR3 sequence: CASSATGGSDTEAFF. The CDR3 DNA reads as TGTGCCAGCAGTGCGACAGGGGGATCGGACACTGAAGCTTTCTTT. Full variable domain (remainder filled in from reference TRBV28 and TRBJ1-1): DVKVTQSSRYLVKRTGEKVFLECVQDMDHENMFWYRQDPGLGLRLIYFSYDVKMKEKGDIPEGYSVSREKKERFSLILESASTNQTSMYLCASSATGGSDTEAFFGQGTRLTVV.

This clone was seen only once. The V call is TRBV7-3, the J call TRBJ2-1; D gene uncertain. The CDR3 is 16 amino acids. V was pared by 2 bases and J by 2 bases, with 13 bases between. From germline, CDR1 is SGHTA and CDR2 FQGTGA. DNA of the CDR3: TGTGCCAGCAGCTTACGAGGCGGAACCACCTACAATGAGCAGTTCTTC. This sequence encodes CASSLRGGTTYNEQFF.

The chain recombines TRBV4-3 with TRBJ1-3, with 10 nucleotides matching TRBD1. CDR1 is LGHNA, CDR2 YSLEER, per germline. This CDR3 has 18 residues. With 4 bases clipped from V and 0 bases from J, the junction kept 9 bases outside the gene matches. CDR3 bases: TGCGCCAGCAGCCCCCGAGGGACAGGGGACTACTCTGGAAACACCATATATTTT. Amino acid sequence: CASSPRGTGDYSGNTIYF.

J is TRBJ2-5 and V is TRBV15, with a possible D match to TRBD1 (5 bases). CDR1 and CDR2 from the germline V gene are LNHNV and YYDKDF (reference sequence). Deletions cut 5 bases from V and 4 bases from J, with 20 bases between. This CDR3 is 16 amino acids long. The CDR3 here is CATSPLGSLQGETQYF. As DNA, the CDR3 is TGTGCCACCAGCCCTCTCGGATCACTTCAGGGAGAGACCCAGTACTTC.

The chain combines TRBV4-2 with TRBJ2-1; D tentatively fits TRBD1 or TRBD2 (5 bases each). This CDR3 spans 20 amino acids. Trimming cost V 3 bases and J 9 bases, with 33 bases left between them. CDR1 and CDR2 from the germline V gene are LGHNA and YNFKEQ. The CDR3 reads CASSHQPGERRKRAQGEQFF. CDR3 sequence (DNA): TGTGCCAGCAGCCATCAACCCGGGGAACGTCGAAAAAGGGCCCAGGGTGAGCAGTTCTTC.

J is TRBJ1-6 and V is TRBV5-1, with D possibly TRBD1 on 6 matching bases. CDR3 length equals 15 residues. Trimming pared 6 bases from V and 7 bases from J, leaving 17 bases between. CDR1 is SGHRS, CDR2 YFSETQ, per germline. CDR3 loop: CASTVGGGANSPLHF. The CDR3 DNA reads as TGCGCCAGCACCGTAGGTGGGGGGGCGAATTCACCCCTCCACTTT.

The CDR3 DNA is TGTGCCAGCAGCCCCCGACAGGACAACTATGGCTACACCTTC. This translates into CASSPRQDNYGYTF. The genes are TRBV7-2 and TRBJ1-2; perhaps TRBD1 as D (6 bases). There are 14 residues in the CDR3. Per germline, CDR1 SGHTA and CDR2 FQGNSA. The germline V and J ends were trimmed by 5 bases and 2 bases, with 12 bases remaining between them.

V gene TRBV19 combines with J gene TRBJ2-3, with D perhaps assigned TRBD1 or TRBD2 (5 bases each). V dropped 4 bases and J dropped 6 bases, with 8 bases sitting between them. The germline V gene encodes CDR1 LNHDA and CDR2 SQIVND (reference sequence). The CDR3 extends over 12 amino acids. CDR3 sequence reads: CASSRGTDTQYF. The CDR3 nucleotides read TGTGCCAGTAGTAGGGGGACGGATACGCAGTATTTT. Filled out from reference TRBV19 and TRBJ2-3, the complete variable domain reads DGGITQSPKYLFRKEGQNVTLSCEQNLNHDAMYWYRQDPGQGLRLIYYSQIVNDFQKGDIAEGYSVSREKKESFPLTVTSAQKNPTAFYLCASSRGTDTQYFGPGTRLTVL.

The rearrangement joins TRBV3-1 (or the pseudogene TRBV3-2) to TRBJ1-2; unclear D gene. The CDR3 covers 12 residues. V dropped 0 bases and J dropped 7 bases, with 6 bases sitting between them. Germline V CDR1 and CDR2: LGHDT, YNNKEL (reference sequence). The CDR3 loop reads CASSQEWGGYTF. The CDR3 nucleotides are TGTGCCAGCAGCCAAGAGTGGGGTGGCTACACCTTC.

V is TRBV7-9 and J is TRBJ1-1, with D possibly being TRBD1 (5 bases). Germline CDR1 SEHNR, CDR2 FQNEAQ (reference sequence). This CDR3 region has 17 residues. V was pared by 2 bases and J by 0 bases, with 16 bases between. The DNA for the CDR3 is TGTGCCAGCAGCTTATCCTCCGGGACGGATTTGAACACTGAAGCTTTCTTT. Translating it yields CASSLSSGTDLNTEAFF.

There are a few counts of this clone. The chain carries TRBV27 and TRBJ1-2; D ambiguous. V shed 0 bases and J shed 0 bases, with 11 bases lying between them. This CDR3 contains 16 residues. Germline CDR1 MNHEY, CDR2 SMNVEV (reference sequence). The CDR3 loop reads CASSLSYGEPNYGYTF. The CDR3 DNA sequence: TGTGCCAGCAGTTTATCGTATGGGGAACCTAACTATGGCTACACCTTC.

The chain combines TRBV18 with TRBJ2-7, with D perhaps assigned TRBD1 or TRBD2 (5 bases each). The CDR3 loop spans 13 amino acids. Germline CDR1 reads KGHSH; CDR2 reads LQKENI. V lost 4 bases to trimming and J lost 4 bases, with 11 bases between them. CDR3 amino acids: CASSLGTAYEQYF. CDR3 sequence (DNA): TGTGCCAGCTCACTCGGGACCGCGTACGAGCAGTACTTC.